A single sample gave rise to the 28 T cell receptor beta chains below, sequenced in a study of blood T cell repertoires in COVID-19. Repertoires were generated with immunoSEQ multiplex PCR, while TCRdb's copy carries only in-frame clones and drops some. The data show 130,000 or so clones, 84% seen once. Sequencing was carried out using peripheral blood. The receptors were gathered from a man in his thirties or forties with COVID-19, enrolled during active disease.

V and J are TRBV12-3 or TRBV12-4 and TRBJ2-7; D is uncertain. CDR3 length equals 13 residues. V lost 5 bases and J 7 bases, leaving 15 bases between the germline ends. CDR3 nucleotides: TGTGCCAGCAGTCGCTCAGGATTAACGGAGCAGTACTTC. The encoded protein is CASSRSGLTEQYF.

This clone came up many times. The CDR3, as DNA: TGTGCCAGTAGTATAGGGACAGGGTACCAAGAGACCCAGTACTTC. Protein sequence: CASSIGTGYQETQYF. The chain couples TRBV19 to TRBJ2-5; 8 nucleotides agree with TRBD1. This CDR3 has 15 residues. The germline V gene encodes CDR1 LNHDA and CDR2 SQIVND (reference sequence). V gave up 1 base and J gave up 0 bases; unmatched junction bases: 1.

This clone has just one count. This chain joins TRBV3-1 (or the pseudogene TRBV3-2) and TRBJ1-3; D remains unclear. The germline V gene encodes CDR1 LGHDT and CDR2 YNNKEL (reference sequence). CDR3 size: 14 residues. Trimming left V 3 bases short and J 2 bases short, with 8 bases between. The CDR3 sequence is CASSQGSAGNTIYF. As DNA, the CDR3 is TGTGCCAGCAGCCAGGGCTCGGCTGGAAACACCATATATTTT.

The rearrangement links TRBV19 to TRBJ2-5, with TRBD1 matching over 10 bases. This CDR3 comprises 15 residues. The V segment lost 5 bases and the J segment 7 bases; nucleotides outside the gene matches: 10. Looked up from germline, CDR1 is LNHDA and CDR2 is SQIVND (reference sequence). The CDR3 nucleotides read TGTGCCAGTAGTGCCGGACAGGGGGTAAGGGGGACCCAGTACTTC. Amino acids: CASSAGQGVRGTQYF.

V gene TRBV4-1 combines with J gene TRBJ2-1, with 8 bases matching TRBD1. From germline, CDR1 is MGHRA and CDR2 YSYEKL. CDR3 length equals 15 residues. The V and J ends lost 0 bases and 9 bases, in that order; junction bases with no gene match: 7. CDR3 amino acids: CASSQDRDRLSEQFF. The CDR3 nucleotides read TGCGCCAGCAGCCAAGATCGGGACAGGCTCAGTGAGCAGTTCTTC.

The chain employs TRBV29-1 and TRBJ1-1; D gene ambiguous. Germline values: CDR1 SQVTM, CDR2 ANQGSEA. Trimming removed 4 bases at V and 4 bases at J, with 16 bases between. This CDR3 is built from 14 residues. CDR3 bases: TGCAGCGTTGCGAGGGTACTGGGAGGCACTGAAGCTTTCTTT. Protein: CSVARVLGGTEAFF.

This clone was seen a single time. CDR3 loop: CASKEEGLAQNYEQYF. In DNA form, the CDR3 reads TGTGCCAGCAAAGAGGAGGGGCTAGCGCAAAACTACGAGCAGTACTTC. The V and J genes are TRBV21-1 and TRBJ2-7; the table's TRBD2 call for D was not verified on the DNA. TRBV21-1 is noted as a pseudogene. This CDR3 comprises 16 residues.

The chain recombines TRBV25-1 with TRBJ1-2; 9 positions agree with TRBD1. V was clipped by 4 bases and J by 1 base; unmatched bases: 4. The CDR3 has 15 amino acids. Per the germline V gene, CDR1 is MGHDK and CDR2 is SYGVNS. CDR3 DNA: TGTGCCAGCAGTGCCCCGGGACAGGGTAACTATGGCTACACCTTC. Its protein product is CASSAPGQGNYGYTF.

V is TRBV5-6 and J is TRBJ2-1, with TRBD2 identical over 9 bases. From germline, CDR1 is SGHDT and CDR2 YYEEEE. V lost 4 bases, J lost 2 bases, and 10 bases stayed unmatched. The CDR3 runs to 17 residues. CDR3 nucleotide sequence: TGTGCCAGCAGCCCTGGGGTTGGCGGGAGGGCCTACAATGAGCAGTTCTTC. It is translated as CASSPGVGGRAYNEQFF. The full variable domain, rest sourced from reference TRBV5-6 and TRBJ2-1, is DAGVTQSPTHLIKTRGQQVTLRCSPKSGHDTVSWYQQALGQGPQFIFQYYEEEERQRGNFPDRFSGHQFPNYSSELNVNALLLGDSALYLCASSPGVGGRAYNEQFFGPGTRLTVL.

As for this clone: This sequence may be a read error, since a much larger clone differs from it by one base. This chain connects TRBV7-9 to TRBJ2-3; 11 bases map to TRBD2. In germline, CDR1 is SEHNR, CDR2 FQNEAQ (reference sequence). This CDR3 is 15 amino acids long. The V and J ends lost 5 bases and 2 bases, in that order; junction bases with no gene match: 3. The CDR3 loop is CASSEGLADTDTQYF. The CDR3 region has the DNA TGTGCCAGCAGCGAGGGACTAGCGGACACAGATACGCAGTATTTT.

The chain combines TRBV7-2 with TRBJ2-3; 7 bases are shared with TRBD2. The germline V gene encodes CDR1 SGHTA and CDR2 FQGNSA. V lost 5 bases and J lost 3; bases outside the gene matches: 5. The CDR3 covers 14 residues. CDR3 DNA sequence: TGTGCCAGCAGCCCTACTAGCGAAACAGATACGCAGTATTTT. Its translation is CASSPTSETDTQYF. The whole variable domain, remainder taken from reference TRBV7-2 and TRBJ2-3, is GAGVSQSPSNKVTEKGKDVELRCDPISGHTALYWYRQSLGQGLEFLIYFQGNSAPDKSGLPSDRFSAERTGGSVSTLTIQRTQQEDSAVYLCASSPTSETDTQYFGPGTRLTVL.

The rearrangement uses TRBV10-2 and TRBJ2-7; D ambiguous. The CDR3 contains 14 residues. Looked up from germline, CDR1 is WSHSY and CDR2 is SAAADI. V gave up 4 bases and J gave up 2 bases, with 12 bases separating them. CDR3 sequence (DNA): TGCGCCAGCAGTGTAGGCGGTTCAACCTACGAGCAGTACTTC. Amino acids: CASSVGGSTYEQYF.

The genes are TRBV19 and TRBJ2-3; TRBD2 might be the D (6 bases). This CDR3 has 14 amino acids. Trimming left V 4 bases short and J 0 bases short, with 8 bases between. CDR1 LNHDA and CDR2 SQIVND come from the germline V gene (reference sequence). The CDR3 region is CASSSGDSTDTQYF. CDR3 in DNA: TGTGCCAGTAGTAGCGGGGATAGCACAGATACGCAGTATTTT.

In regard to this clone: In the same sample, other DNA sequences code for this CDR3. The chain joins TRBV3-1 (or the pseudogene TRBV3-2) to TRBJ1-5; D is unclear. CDR1 LGHDT and CDR2 YNNKEL come from the germline V gene (reference sequence). The CDR3 is 13 residues long. The V end lost 1 base, the J end lost 6 bases, and 7 bases lay between the germline ends. This chain's CDR3 is CASSQARGQPQHF. CDR3 nucleotide sequence: TGTGCCAGCAGCCAAGCCCGGGGTCAGCCCCAGCATTTT.

The chain is built from TRBV6-5 and TRBJ2-7, with a possible D match to TRBD1 (5 bases). This CDR3 has 11 residues. The V gene's germline CDR1 is MNHEY and CDR2 SVGAGI. V lost 7 bases and J 3 bases, leaving 7 bases between the germline ends. The CDR3 protein is CASNRIYEQYF. Here the CDR3 DNA reads TGTGCCAGCAACAGGATCTACGAGCAGTACTTC.

The chain recombines TRBV6-5 with TRBJ1-2; D unresolved. Germline values: CDR1 MNHEY, CDR2 SVGAGI. The CDR3 extends over 13 amino acids. V lost 4 bases and J 5 bases, leaving 11 bases between the germline ends. The CDR3 sequence is CASSFDWRYGYTF. Written as DNA, the CDR3 is TGTGCCAGCAGTTTCGACTGGAGGTATGGCTACACCTTC.

The chain joins TRBV5-6 to TRBJ1-2; D gene unclear. From germline, CDR1 is SGHDT and CDR2 YYEEEE. The CDR3 is made up of 13 amino acids. The ends were cut back, 4 bases at V and 10 bases at J, with 17 bases in the middle. This CDR3 is CASSPTEGNVYTF. The CDR3 DNA reads as TGTGCCAGCAGCCCGACCGAGGGTAATGTCTACACCTTC.

This clone was seen only once. CDR3 sequence reads: CASSDTGNSGYTF. As DNA, the CDR3 is TGCGCCAGCAGTGATACAGGGAATTCAGGCTACACCTTC. This chain connects TRBV10-2 to TRBJ1-2, with D perhaps matching TRBD1 (6 bases). Trimming left V 3 bases short and J 8 bases short, with 13 bases between. This CDR3 contains 13 residues. Germline values: CDR1 WSHSY, CDR2 SAAADI.

This clone was seen more than once but under ten times. One junction end does not reproduce the germline sequence, and a read error may be involved. The chain employs TRBV6-1 and TRBJ2-2; a weak D match, TRBD2 (6 bases). CDR1 and CDR2 from the germline V gene are MNHNS and SASEGT. This CDR3 is 13 amino acids long. Written as DNA, the CDR3 is TGTGCCAGCAGTGAAGCCAGGAGGGCACCCTTTTCGTTT. Protein: CASSEARRAPFSF.

The CDR3 reads CASSKAAGQGGFSGANVLTF. The CDR3 bases are TGTGCCAGCAGCAAAGCCGCAGGACAGGGTGGTTTCTCTGGGGCCAACGTCCTGACTTTC. This sequence joins TRBV21-1 and TRBJ2-6; TRBD1, the table's D call, lacks a check against the DNA. TRBV21-1 is described as a pseudogene. The CDR3 has 20 residues.

This clone was observed a single time. This sequence joins TRBV11-2 and TRBJ2-7; the D gene is possibly TRBD2 (6 bases). The germline V gene has CDR1 SGHAT and CDR2 FQNNGV. There are 16 residues in the CDR3. The ends were cut back, 4 bases at V and 2 bases at J, with 18 bases in the middle. The CDR3 DNA follows: TGTGCCAGCAGCTCCCCTCGGGGGACGGAGACCTACGAGCAGTACTTC. Translated, it gives CASSSPRGTETYEQYF.

This clone was seen a single time. The chain couples TRBV27 to TRBJ2-3; 8 nucleotides align to TRBD2. Trimming cost V 6 bases and J 4 bases; bases outside gene matches: 9. Germline loops: CDR1 MNHEY, CDR2 SMNVEV (reference sequence). This CDR3 has 15 residues. For the CDR3, the DNA is TGTGCCAGCAGCCTTACTCCCGGGGGGGCAGATACGCAGTATTTT. The encoded protein is CASSLTPGGADTQYF.

The V gene is TRBV10-1, the J gene TRBJ2-1, with 13 bases aligning to TRBD2. Germline V CDR1 and CDR2: WNHNN, SYGVQD (reference sequence). The CDR3 is 16 residues long. Trimming at V came to 6 bases and at J to 1 base, leaving 3 bases not matched to a gene. CDR3 sequence reads: CASSRTSGSSYNEQFF. The CDR3 DNA sequence: TGCGCCAGCAGCCGGACTAGCGGGAGTTCCTACAATGAGCAGTTCTTC.

The V call is TRBV29-1, the J call TRBJ2-5; possible D gene TRBD1, 6 bases. Trimming removed 7 bases at V and 5 bases at J, with 17 bases between. Germline lookup yields CDR1 SQVTM and CDR2 ANQGSEA. The CDR3 length is 13 residues. CDR3 nucleotides: TGCAGCGGAGAGGGGGAAGGTTGGGAGACCCAGTACTTC. It specifies CSGEGEGWETQYF.

The chain links TRBV5-1 to TRBJ2-5; TRBD2 is a possible D gene (6 bases). Germline V gives CDR1 SGHRS, CDR2 YFSETQ. The CDR3 consists of 14 residues. Trimming pared 3 bases from V and 5 bases from J, leaving 14 bases between. The CDR3 sequence is CASSSTTSWETQYF. Written as DNA, the CDR3 is TGCGCCAGCAGCTCCACGACTAGTTGGGAGACCCAGTACTTC.

This clone was seen more than once but under ten times. The chain is built from TRBV5-1 and TRBJ1-1, with D possibly matching TRBD1 (6 bases). Trimming removed 0 bases at V and 5 bases at J, with 11 bases between. Looked up from germline, CDR1 is SGHRS and CDR2 is YFSETQ. The CDR3 is made up of 14 amino acids. In DNA, the CDR3 is TGCGCCAGCAGCTTGGCAGGGGCGAGAACTGAAGCTTTCTTT. As protein: CASSLAGARTEAFF.

This clone has a single count. V is TRBV9 and J is TRBJ2-2; possibly TRBD1 for D (6 bases). The CDR3 has 14 residues. Germline V gene lookup returns CDR1 SGDLS and CDR2 YYNGEE. Trimming took off 6 bases at V and 0 bases at J, with 9 bases between the two ends. Here the CDR3 reads CASNSGANTGELFF. Here the CDR3 DNA reads TGTGCCAGCAATTCAGGGGCGAACACCGGGGAGCTGTTTTTT.

V usage is TRBV19 and J usage is TRBJ2-1; D ambiguous. V shed 3 bases and J shed 3 bases, with 15 bases lying between them. The CDR3 is 16 amino acids. Germline V CDR1 and CDR2: LNHDA, SQIVND (reference sequence). In DNA form, the CDR3 reads TGTGCCAGTAGTATCTCGGCTAGAGGCAACTACAATGAGCAGTTCTTC. This translates into CASSISARGNYNEQFF.